This T cell receptor (beta chain) was recorded in a study of blood T cell repertoires in COVID-19. On the study more broadly: COVID-19 samples, acute and convalescent, were from the United States, Italy and Spain. PBMCs, B-cell-depleted T cells, or T cells were the source of the cDNA or gDNA that made up the material.

In the original analysis: The assay estimated nucleated cells by amplifying reference gene primers. Some clones are missing from TCRdb's copy, which holds only in-frame ones; the method was immunoSEQ multiplex PCR. The V and J calls and clone size are taken from that table; D and trimming were inferred from the DNA. The data contain tens of thousands of clones, around 88% of them singletons. This CDR3 contains 16 residues. Germline assignment: CDR1 SGHTA and CDR2 FQGNSA. V dropped 5 bases and J dropped 4; count of bases not matched to a gene: 6. The chain recombines TRBV7-2 with TRBJ2-6; 9 nucleotides agree with TRBD2. The clonotype was recovered from a human donor in a cohort sampled during active COVID-19. The sequenced material came from peripheral blood. The CDR3 region has the DNA TGTGCCAGCAGCCCTGGACTAGCGCGGGGGGCCAACGTCCTGACTTTC. Translation gives CASSPGLARGANVLTF.